The rows below give T cell receptor beta chains drawn from one sample of a study of T-cell memory formation after mild COVID-19. From the 5' RACE reads, TCRdb called clonotypes with MiXCR, one entry per CDR3 protein. The sample has about 140,000 distinct CDR3 sequences; roughly a fifth are singletons. Sequenced sample: PBMCs or a T cell subset sorted from them (not recorded which). The source is an adult woman who had mild COVID-19 (a few samples of this study predate the infection). Cell type and time point are not known. The CDR3 runs from the conserved cysteine through the conserved F or W. Each record gives: J gene, D gene, clone size, V gene, CDR3 DNA, CDR3 protein. D genes are given only for firm matches. Where a row states a size, it is once, few, many or the class of an expanded clone; other rows omit it.

>TRBJ2-5|NA|many|TRBV29-1
TGCAGCGTTTCGGGGTTAACCCAAGAGACCCAGTACTTC
CSVSGLTQETQYF
>TRBJ1-2|NA|NA|TRBV12-3/TRBV12-4
TGTGCCAGCACCTTGGGGGCAGGGGTAGGCTACACCTTC
CASTLGAGVGYTF
>TRBJ2-1|NA|NA|TRBV7-8
TGTGCCAGCAGCTTAGTGGGGGGCGCTGGCAATGAGCAGTTCTTC
CASSLVGGAGNEQFF
>TRBJ1-2|NA|NA|TRBV3-1
TGTGCCAGCAGCCACACTGGACGGGTTGGCTACACCTTC
CASSHTGRVGYTF
>TRBJ1-1|TRBD1|NA|TRBV12-3/TRBV12-4
TGTGCCAGCAGTTTGGGACAGGGGTATTTATCTTTCTTT
CASSLGQGYLSFF
>TRBJ2-4|NA|NA|TRBV3-1
TGTGCCAGCAGCCAAGTAGACAGAAACCCTACCTTC
CASSQVDRNPTF
>TRBJ2-3|TRBD2|NA|TRBV4-1
TGCGCCAGCAGCCAAGGAAGGAGCGGGGGCCCCACAGATACGCAGTATTTT
CASSQGRSGGPTDTQYF
>TRBJ2-1|NA|NA|TRBV12-3/TRBV12-4
TGTGCCAGCACGCGGGGAGGATACAATGAGCAGTTCTTC
CASTRGGYNEQFF
>TRBJ2-3|TRBD2|NA|TRBV6-2/TRBV6-3
TGTGCCAGCAGTTACGACCTACTAGCGGGAGGGCCGCCGGATACGCAGTATTTT
CASSYDLLAGGPPDTQYF
>TRBJ2-5|NA|few|TRBV27
TGTGCCAGCAGTTTATCGACGGGCCTCGCGACCCAGTACTTC
CASSLSTGLATQYF
>TRBJ1-1|TRBD1|NA|TRBV6-5
TGTGCCAGCAGTTACGAAGACAGGGGCACTGAAGCTTTCTTT
CASSYEDRGTEAFF
>TRBJ1-4|NA|NA|TRBV5-1
TGCGCCAGCAGCATCGACAGTTTTGCAACTAATGAAAAACTGTTTTTT
CASSIDSFATNEKLFF
>TRBJ2-4|NA|NA|TRBV9
TGTGCCAGCAGCGCCACTGGGGGGGCTCTAGCCAAAAACATTCAGTACTTC
CASSATGGALAKNIQYF
>TRBJ2-1|NA|few|TRBV24-1
TGTGCCACCAGTCCCACCGGTTCGGGTCACAATGAGCAGTTCTTC
CATSPTGSGHNEQFF
>TRBJ1-5|TRBD1|NA|TRBV20-1
TGCAGTGTTGGGACAGGGGGGAATCAGCCCCAGCATTTT
CSVGTGGNQPQHF
>TRBJ2-3|TRBD2|NA|TRBV15
TGTGCCACCAGCCGCCGACTTGCGGGAGTCGCAGATACGCAGTATTTT
CATSRRLAGVADTQYF
>TRBJ2-3|NA|few|TRBV9
TGTGCCAGCAGCGTAGCCTGGGAAAGCACAGATACGCAGTATTTT
CASSVAWESTDTQYF
>TRBJ2-3|NA|few|TRBV19
TGTGCCAGTAGTATCACCGTCAACACAGATACGCAGTATTTT
CASSITVNTDTQYF
>TRBJ2-3|NA|NA|TRBV7-2
TGTGCCAGCAGGCTCCAGGGGGGGAGCACAGATACGCAGTATTTT
CASRLQGGSTDTQYF
>TRBJ2-1|NA|NA|TRBV7-9
TGTGCCAGCAGTGTAGGGGGAGGGATGGGGACGCATCATGAGCAGTTCTTC
CASSVGGGMGTHHEQFF
>TRBJ2-1|TRBD1|NA|TRBV7-2
TGTGCCAGCAGCTCCGACAGGGCTAATGAGCAGTTCTTC
CASSSDRANEQFF
>TRBJ2-5|TRBD1|once|TRBV19
TGTGCCAGTAACTCCGGACAGGGTCCCCAAGAGACCCAGTACTTC
CASNSGQGPQETQYF
>TRBJ2-5|NA|NA|TRBV30
TGTGCCTGGGGGGCCAGGTTCCAAGAGACCCAGTACTTC
CAWGARFQETQYF
>TRBJ1-1|NA|NA|TRBV12-3/TRBV12-4
TGTGCCAGCAGCCAAGGACAGCGAGGGGTGAACACTGAAGCTTTCTTT
CASSQGQRGVNTEAFF
>TRBJ1-5|NA|NA|TRBV5-1
TGCGCCAGCAGCTTGGGGGACCTTCCTGGGAATCAGCCCCAGCATTTT
CASSLGDLPGNQPQHF
>TRBJ2-2|NA|NA|TRBV5-4
TGTGCCAGCAGCTACGGGTATTCGAACACCGGGGAGCTGTTTTTT
CASSYGYSNTGELFF
>TRBJ1-2|NA|NA|TRBV5-4
TGTGCCAGCAGCTCGGGACACGTCAATGGCTACACCTTC
CASSSGHVNGYTF
>TRBJ1-4|NA|NA|TRBV7-9
TGTGCCAGCAGCTTAGAAAGGGGGACTAATGAAAAACTGTTTTTT
CASSLERGTNEKLFF
>TRBJ2-3|TRBD2|few|TRBV5-1
TGCGCCAGCAGTTTCCTAGCGGGGCCCACAGATACGCAGTATTTT
CASSFLAGPTDTQYF
>TRBJ2-7|TRBD1|few|TRBV6-5
TGTGCCAGCAGAACAGGGGGGAGACACGAGCAGTACTTC
CASRTGGRHEQYF
>TRBJ1-1|NA|few|TRBV6-5
TGTGCCTCCAGAATGGACGGGTTGAACACTGAAGCTTTCTTT
CASRMDGLNTEAFF
>TRBJ2-2|NA|few|TRBV12-3/TRBV12-4
TGTGCCAGCAGTTTCTCAGGATCGTCCGGGGAGCTGTTTTTT
CASSFSGSSGELFF
>TRBJ2-3|TRBD2|NA|TRBV20-1
TGCAGTGCTAGTCCCCTAGCGGTTGCTAGCACAGATACGCAGTATTTT
CSASPLAVASTDTQYF
>TRBJ2-2|NA|NA|TRBV7-9
TGTGCCAGCAGCTTAAGCTGGGACTTCGGGAACACCGGGGAGCTGTTTTTT
CASSLSWDFGNTGELFF
>TRBJ1-1|TRBD1|few|TRBV7-8
TGTGCCAGCAGCTCAGGGAACAGGGGACGAACTGAAGCTTTCTTT
CASSSGNRGRTEAFF
>TRBJ2-3|NA|few|TRBV6-5
TGTGCCAGCAGTTACTCGTTCGGGACTAGCACAGATACGCAGTATTTT
CASSYSFGTSTDTQYF
>TRBJ1-1|NA|NA|TRBV5-1
TGCGCCAGCAGCTTGCTTGGGGGGGTGAACACTGAAGCTTTCTTT
CASSLLGGVNTEAFF
>TRBJ1-1|NA|few|TRBV12-3/TRBV12-4
TGTGCCAGCAGTTTGTCTGGCACTGAAGCTTTCTTT
CASSLSGTEAFF
>TRBJ1-1|TRBD1|few|TRBV7-9
TGTGCCAGCAGCGTTAAAGCAGGGGGGTCTGAAGCTTTCTTT
CASSVKAGGSEAFF